Following are 32 T cell receptor beta chains from one sample sequenced in a study of regulatory T cells in long-lasting Graves disease. For TCR beta, libraries came from iRepertoire HTBI primers and Arm-PCR of CDR3 regions. MiXCR, run by TCRdb on the multiplex PCR reads, gives a single entry per CDR3 protein. The sample carries fewer than 600,000 distinct CDR3 sequences, 20% to 25% recorded once. Stated time point: persistent/refractory GD, antithyroid drugs over 5 years with positive TRAb. There was RNA extracted from PBMCs, and the TCR library was made from it. The sequenced sample was peripheral blood mononuclear cells (PBMCs), obtained when the disease was refractory, from a patient treated with antithyroid drugs. These receptors all stem from a female donor with Graves disease.

The V call is TRBV7-3, the J call TRBJ2-1; TRBD1 matches at 10 bases. The V segment lost 5 bases and the J segment 7 bases; nucleotides outside the gene matches: 17. The length of the CDR3 is 18 residues. CDR1 and CDR2 from the germline V gene are SGHTA and FQGTGA. The CDR3 DNA follows: TGTGCCAGCAGCCCCGGACAATATGGGACAGGGGACAGGAATGAGCAGTTCTTC. This gives the protein CASSPGQYGTGDRNEQFF.

This clonotype was counted at least ten times. V is TRBV15 and J is TRBJ2-7; no clear D gene. The germline CDR1 and CDR2 sequences are LNHNV and YYDKDF (reference sequence). This CDR3 is 14 amino acids long. Trimming took 1 base from V and 6 from J, leaving 13 bases between them. CDR3 amino acids: CATSRVVESGEQYF. CDR3 sequence (DNA): TGTGCCACCAGCAGAGTAGTAGAATCCGGCGAGCAGTACTTC.

This clonotype was detected ten times or more. The V and J genes are TRBV7-9 and TRBJ2-7; the match to TRBD1 covers 8 bases. The trim removed 5 bases at V and 6 bases at J, leaving 3 bases unmatched. Germline-derived CDR1 and CDR2 are SEHNR and FQNEAQ (reference sequence). The CDR3 is made up of 12 amino acids. The CDR3 is CASSQTGVEQYF. The CDR3, as DNA: TGTGCCAGCAGCCAGACAGGGGTCGAGCAGTACTTC.

In its sample, this clonotype was seen many times. The chain recombines TRBV28 with TRBJ1-5; TRBD1 might be the D (5 bases). From germline, CDR1 is MDHEN and CDR2 SYDVKM. The CDR3 runs 16 residues. Trimming stripped 3 bases from V and 1 base from J, with 13 bases between. As DNA, the CDR3 is TGTGCCAGCAGTTTGTATGGGACGGAAAGCAATCAGCCCCAGCATTTT. Translation gives CASSLYGTESNQPQHF.

This clonotype appeared many times. The chain has TRBV12-3 or TRBV12-4 and TRBJ1-5; TRBD1 aligns across 7 bases. V trimming: 5 bases; J trimming: 2 bases; junction bases outside the gene matches: 9. This CDR3 is 16 amino acids long. The CDR3 loop is CASSTDRWKGNQPQHF. The DNA of the CDR3 is TGTGCCAGCAGTACGGACAGGTGGAAGGGCAATCAGCCCCAGCATTTT.

This clonotype was counted many times. The V and J genes are TRBV10-3 and TRBJ1-2; no definite D call. Trimming left V 9 bases short and J 0 bases short, with 14 bases between. The V gene's germline CDR1 is ENHRY and CDR2 SYGVKD. The CDR3 loop spans 14 amino acids. The CDR3 loop reads CAILSSEPNYGYTF. The CDR3, as DNA: TGTGCCATTTTATCGAGTGAGCCTAACTATGGCTACACCTTC.

The table lists this clonotype with many counts. At one boundary the junction diverges from the germline segment, which might be a read error. The rearrangement links TRBV6-5 to TRBJ1-2; TRBD1 agrees at 10 bases. The CDR3 sequence is 15 residues long. Germline V gives CDR1 MNHEY, CDR2 SVGAGI. The CDR3 nucleotides are TGTGCCAGCAGTGACTCGACAGGGGGCGCGACTGGCTACACCTTC. This codes for CASSDSTGGATGYTF.

This clonotype appeared many times. V usage is TRBV3-1 and J usage is TRBJ2-5; no reliable D call. Germline-derived CDR1 and CDR2 are LGHDT and YNNKEL (reference sequence). The germline V and J ends were trimmed by 5 bases and 2 bases, with 9 bases remaining between them. This CDR3 is built from 13 residues. The CDR3 here is CASSEINQETQYF. In DNA, the CDR3 is TGTGCCAGCAGCGAGATCAATCAAGAGACCCAGTACTTC.

The rearrangement uses TRBV7-3 and TRBJ1-2; tentatively, D is TRBD1 (5 bases). Trimming took off 5 bases at V and 6 bases at J, with 13 bases between the two ends. The CDR3 extends over 13 amino acids. Germline CDR1 and CDR2: SGHTA and FQGTGA. CDR3 nucleotides: TGTGCCAGCAGCCCCGGGGGTTGGGATGGCTACACCTTC. Translating gives CASSPGGWDGYTF.

Of note for this clonotype: One junction end does not reproduce the germline sequence, and a read error may be involved. The J gene is TRBJ1-6, the V gene TRBV28; D uncertain. The CDR3 runs 16 residues. Germline CDR1 MDHEN, CDR2 SYDVKM. DNA of the CDR3: TGCGCCAGCAGCCAAAAGACAAACCTAAGGGATTCACCCCTCCACTTT. Protein: CASSQKTNLRDSPLHF.

The chain employs TRBV29-1 and TRBJ2-3; weak D call: TRBD1 (6 bases). Trimming took 6 bases from V and 3 from J, leaving 16 bases between them. Germline loops: CDR1 SQVTM, CDR2 ANQGSEA. The CDR3 loop spans 14 amino acids. The CDR3 reads CSVYLQGWTDTQYF. The CDR3 bases are TGCAGCGTCTACTTACAGGGTTGGACAGATACGCAGTATTTT.

This clonotype was seen once. The CDR3 loop is CSARGQDRGPYEQYF. Here the CDR3 DNA reads TGCAGTGCTAGAGGGCAGGACAGGGGACCCTACGAGCAGTACTTC. This chain joins TRBV20-1 and TRBJ2-7; 9 positions match TRBD1. J lost 2 bases, V lost 1 base, and 6 bases had no gene match. Germline CDR1 and CDR2: DFQATT and SNEGSKA (reference sequence). The CDR3 contains 15 residues.

This clonotype occurred a few times. The chain joins TRBV6-1 to TRBJ2-7; D assignment may be TRBD1 or TRBD2 (5 bases each). Trimming shortened V by 6 bases and J by 3 bases, and 12 bases separated the two germline ends. This CDR3 comprises 13 residues. Germline lookup yields CDR1 MNHNS and CDR2 SASEGT. The CDR3 bases are TGTGCCAGCAGCGAGGGACCGAACTACGAGCAGTACTTC. Its translation: CASSEGPNYEQYF.

The sample holds many counts of this clonotype. The gene calls are TRBV6-1 and TRBJ1-1; D is possibly TRBD1 (5 bases). Trimming pared 1 base from V and 5 bases from J, leaving 11 bases between. The CDR3 spans 14 residues. CDR1 is MNHNS and CDR2 is SASEGT in the germline V gene. The CDR3 reads CASSEGGFRTEAFF. The CDR3 coding sequence is TGTGCCAGCAGTGAAGGGGGGTTTAGGACTGAAGCTTTCTTT.

This sequence joins TRBV28 and TRBJ1-5; tentative D call: TRBD1 (5 bases). V was pared by 2 bases and J by 6 bases, with 14 bases between. Germline V gives CDR1 MDHEN, CDR2 SYDVKM. This CDR3 has 15 residues. The CDR3 spells CASSLERGAGQPQHF. DNA for the CDR3: TGTGCCAGCAGTTTAGAGCGGGGCGCGGGTCAGCCCCAGCATTTT.

This clonotype was seen a few times. V gene TRBV29-1 combines with J gene TRBJ1-2; D is possibly TRBD1 (5 bases). Germline CDR1 is SQVTM and CDR2 is ANQGSEA. V was trimmed by 4 bases and J by 1 base, leaving 10 bases between them. This CDR3 has 13 amino acids. The CDR3 DNA reads as TGCAGCGTTGTTTCTCAGGGTAACTATGGCTACACCTTC. It encodes CSVVSQGNYGYTF.

This chain uses TRBV7-9 with TRBJ2-5; 7 bases align to TRBD2. The end of the DNA aligns better with TRBJ2-1, so the J call may be wrong. Germline V gene lookup returns CDR1 SEHNR and CDR2 FQNEAQ (reference sequence). The CDR3 runs 15 residues. The DNA of the CDR3 is TGTGCCAGCAGCTTAGGATGGGGGGGGGGGAATGAGCAGTTCTTC. Translating gives CASSLGWGGGNEQFF.

The genes are TRBV5-1 and TRBJ2-7, with D perhaps matching TRBD1 or TRBD2 (6 bases each). V shed 4 bases and J shed 4 bases, with 15 bases lying between them. CDR1 and CDR2 from the germline V gene are SGHRS and YFSETQ. The CDR3 has 14 amino acids. For the CDR3, the DNA is TGCGCCAGCAGCATCAGGGGAGGAGCGTACGAGCAGTACTTC. It translates to CASSIRGGAYEQYF.

This clonotype came up a few times. The chain is built from TRBV6-5 and TRBJ2-3, with D tentatively TRBD2 (7 bases). Deletions cut 6 bases from V and 1 base from J, with 17 bases between. The CDR3 sequence is 16 residues long. Germline assignment: CDR1 MNHEY and CDR2 SVGAGI. Here the CDR3 reads CASSYAAGAGTDTQYF. The CDR3 DNA sequence: TGTGCCAGCAGCTACGCGGCGGGGGCGGGCACAGATACGCAGTATTTT.

Many counts were recorded for this clonotype. The chain has TRBV7-2 and TRBJ1-1; unclear D gene. V shed 2 bases and J shed 0 bases, with 7 bases lying between them. Germline assignment: CDR1 SGHTA and CDR2 FQGNSA. This CDR3 is built from 14 residues. CDR3 nucleotide sequence: TGTGCCAGCAGCTTAAACGGATTGAACACTGAAGCTTTCTTT. This sequence encodes CASSLNGLNTEAFF.

This clonotype was seen a few times. The chain links TRBV30 to TRBJ1-1, with no clear D. CDR3 length equals 15 residues. V was cut by 4 bases and J by 0 bases, with 15 bases left in between. Germline CDR1 is GTSNPN and CDR2 is SVGIG (reference sequence). The CDR3 reads CAWILGWTVNTEAFF. Here the CDR3 DNA reads TGTGCCTGGATTTTAGGTTGGACGGTGAACACTGAAGCTTTCTTT.

Worth noting for this clonotype: Possible read error: a much larger clone is one base away. This chain links TRBV6-2 or TRBV6-3 with TRBJ1-1; 7 nucleotides match TRBD1. Germline lookup yields CDR1 MNHEY and CDR2 SVGEGT. There are 16 residues in the CDR3. The trim removed 0 bases at V and 0 bases at J, leaving 4 bases unmatched. Written as DNA, the CDR3 is TGTGCCAGCAGTTACTCGTGTGGGACAGTGAACACTGAAGCTTTCTTT. Amino acid sequence: CASSYSCGTVNTEAFF.

This clonotype has at least ten counts. The chain couples TRBV19 to TRBJ2-5; a possible D gene is TRBD1 (6 bases). V lost 5 bases and J 5 bases, leaving 12 bases between the germline ends. Germline assignment: CDR1 LNHDA and CDR2 SQIVND (reference sequence). This CDR3 comprises 13 residues. CDR3 sequence reads: CASSSGAGETQYF. Here the CDR3 DNA reads TGTGCCAGTAGTTCAGGGGCCGGGGAGACCCAGTACTTC.

The chain uses TRBV6-5 and TRBJ2-1; D is perhaps TRBD2 (5 bases). The CDR3 loop spans 15 amino acids. V lost 4 bases, J lost 6 bases, and 16 bases lay in between. Germline V CDR1 and CDR2: MNHEY, SVGAGI. CDR3 DNA: TGTGCCAGCAGTTCCCCGAGCGGTGCGGGCAATGAGCAGTTCTTC. Translating it yields CASSSPSGAGNEQFF.

The chain couples TRBV28 to TRBJ2-7; a weak D match, TRBD2 (6 bases). The length of the CDR3 is 14 residues. V was pared by 7 bases and J by 5 bases, with 18 bases between. Per the germline V gene, CDR1 is MDHEN and CDR2 is SYDVKM. The CDR3: CASTGVPPNHEQYF. As DNA, the CDR3 is TGTGCCAGCACGGGAGTTCCTCCCAACCACGAGCAGTACTTC. Together with reference TRBV28 and TRBJ2-7, the CDR3 gives the full variable domain: DVKVTQSSRYLVKRTGEKVFLECVQDMDHENMFWYRQDPGLGLRLIYFSYDVKMKEKGDIPEGYSVSREKKERFSLILESASTNQTSMYLCASTGVPPNHEQYFGPGTRLTVT.

This clonotype was counted many times. This chain uses TRBV7-2 with TRBJ1-6; possible D gene TRBD1, 6 bases. CDR3 length equals 16 residues. Germline CDR1 is SGHTA and CDR2 is FQGNSA. The ends were cut back, 1 base at V and 3 bases at J, with 10 bases in the middle. As DNA, the CDR3 is TGTGCCAGCAGCTTAGGTGGACAGAGCTATAATTCACCCCTCCACTTT. It yields the protein CASSLGGQSYNSPLHF.

The chain employs TRBV19 and TRBJ2-5; TRBD2 might be the D (5 bases). Germline CDR1 LNHDA, CDR2 SQIVND (reference sequence). The CDR3 has 13 residues. V dropped 5 bases and J dropped 7 bases, with 14 bases sitting between them. The CDR3 nucleotides are TGTGCCAGTAGTGTCACTAGTACGGGGACCCAGTACTTC. Its protein is CASSVTSTGTQYF.

Ten or more counts support this clonotype. The chain employs TRBV10-3 and TRBJ1-2, with D tentatively TRBD1 (6 bases). CDR1 is ENHRY, CDR2 SYGVKD, per germline. The CDR3 is made up of 13 amino acids. The V end was cut by 6 bases, the J end by 3 bases, with 11 bases between. This CDR3 reads CAISPRGDYGYTF. In nucleotides, the CDR3 is TGTGCCATCAGCCCAAGGGGGGACTATGGCTACACCTTC.

This clonotype was picked up many times. The J gene is TRBJ1-1, the V gene TRBV6-2 or TRBV6-3; D not certain. The length of the CDR3 is 13 residues. Trimming stripped 4 bases from V and 5 bases from J, with 11 bases between. Germline V lookup: CDR1 MNHEY, CDR2 SVGEGT. The CDR3 nucleotides read TGTGCCAGCAGTTTGGAGGGCCGGACTGAAGCTTTCTTT. Its protein is CASSLEGRTEAFF.

This clonotype has just a few counts. This rearrangement joins TRBV6-5 to TRBJ1-5; D possibly corresponds to TRBD1 (5 bases). Per the germline V gene, CDR1 is MNHEY and CDR2 is SVGAGI. The CDR3 is made up of 13 amino acids. Trimming left V 4 bases short and J 7 bases short, with 11 bases between. The CDR3 DNA is TGTGCCAGCAGTTTAGCAGGGCTCCAGCCCCAGCATTTT. Its translation: CASSLAGLQPQHF.

This clonotype showed up many times. CDR3 nucleotide sequence: TGTGCCAGCAGTTTAGAGGGACAGGCTCAAGAGACCCAGTACTTC. Amino acids: CASSLEGQAQETQYF. The V and J genes are TRBV12-3 or TRBV12-4 and TRBJ2-5, with 8 bases lining up with TRBD1. J was trimmed by 2 bases and V by 1 base; bases with no gene match: 3. The CDR3 runs 15 residues.

This clonotype has a count of ten or more. The rearrangement joins TRBV6-1 to TRBJ2-5; 12 bases agree with TRBD2. CDR1 and CDR2 (germline): MNHNS, SASEGT. CDR3 size: 15 residues. V was clipped by 5 bases and J by 4 bases; unmatched bases: 5. CDR3 coding DNA: TGTGCCAGCAGTAGACTAGCGGGAGTCGGAGAGACCCAGTACTTC. This sequence encodes CASSRLAGVGETQYF.